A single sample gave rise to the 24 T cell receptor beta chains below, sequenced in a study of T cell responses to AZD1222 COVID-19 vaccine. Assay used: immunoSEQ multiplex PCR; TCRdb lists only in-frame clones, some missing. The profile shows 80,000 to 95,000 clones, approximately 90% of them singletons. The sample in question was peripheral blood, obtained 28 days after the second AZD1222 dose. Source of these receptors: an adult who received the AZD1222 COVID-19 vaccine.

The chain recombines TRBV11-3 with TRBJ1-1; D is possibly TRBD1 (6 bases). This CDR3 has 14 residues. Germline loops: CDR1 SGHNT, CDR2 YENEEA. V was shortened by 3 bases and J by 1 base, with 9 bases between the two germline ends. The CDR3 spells CASSLGGANTEAFF. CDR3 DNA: TGTGCCAGCAGCTTGGGGGGCGCGAACACTGAAGCTTTCTTT.

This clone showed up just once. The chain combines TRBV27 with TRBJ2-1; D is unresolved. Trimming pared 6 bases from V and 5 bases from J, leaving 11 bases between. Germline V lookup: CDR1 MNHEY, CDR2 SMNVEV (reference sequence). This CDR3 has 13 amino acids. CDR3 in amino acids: CASRFPTHNEQFF. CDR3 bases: TGTGCCAGCAGATTTCCGACTCACAATGAGCAGTTCTTC.

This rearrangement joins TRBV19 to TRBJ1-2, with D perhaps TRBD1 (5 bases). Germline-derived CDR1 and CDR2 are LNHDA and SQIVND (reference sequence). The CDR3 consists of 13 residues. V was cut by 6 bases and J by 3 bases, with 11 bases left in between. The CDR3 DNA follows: TGTGCCAGTAGGGCCAGGGAAGACTATGGCTACACCTTC. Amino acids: CASRAREDYGYTF.

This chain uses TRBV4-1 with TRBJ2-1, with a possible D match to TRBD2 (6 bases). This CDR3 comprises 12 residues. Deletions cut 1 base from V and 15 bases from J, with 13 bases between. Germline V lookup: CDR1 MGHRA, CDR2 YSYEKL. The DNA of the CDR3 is TGCGCCAGCAGCCAAGTTCGGGGGAGTCCGTTCTTC. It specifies CASSQVRGSPFF.

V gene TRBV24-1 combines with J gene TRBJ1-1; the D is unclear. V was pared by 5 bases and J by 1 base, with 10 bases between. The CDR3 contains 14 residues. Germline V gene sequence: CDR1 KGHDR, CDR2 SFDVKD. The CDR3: CATSGGWGNTEAFF. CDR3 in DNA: TGTGCCACCAGTGGAGGATGGGGGAACACTGAAGCTTTCTTT.

The CDR3 DNA reads as TGTGCCACCAGCATTGGGACAGGGAATACCTACGAGCAGTACTTC. Encoded protein: CATSIGTGNTYEQYF. The V and J genes are TRBV15 and TRBJ2-7; 9 nucleotides agree with TRBD1. The V gene's germline CDR1 is LNHNV and CDR2 YYDKDF (reference sequence). The J segment lost 2 bases and the V segment lost 4 bases, leaving 6 bases of the junction unmatched. There are 15 residues in the CDR3.

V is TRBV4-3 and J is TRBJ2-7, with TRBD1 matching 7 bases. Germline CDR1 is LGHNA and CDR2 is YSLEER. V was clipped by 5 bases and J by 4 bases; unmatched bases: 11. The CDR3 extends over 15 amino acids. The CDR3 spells CASSTQPGTAYEQYF. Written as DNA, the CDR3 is TGCGCCAGCAGCACCCAACCCGGGACAGCGTACGAGCAGTACTTC.

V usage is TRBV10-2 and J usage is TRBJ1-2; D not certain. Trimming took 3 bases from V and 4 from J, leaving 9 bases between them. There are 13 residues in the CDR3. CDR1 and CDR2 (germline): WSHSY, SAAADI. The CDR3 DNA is TGCGCCAGCAGTGAAGGTCAGTCCTATGGCTACACCTTC. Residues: CASSEGQSYGYTF.

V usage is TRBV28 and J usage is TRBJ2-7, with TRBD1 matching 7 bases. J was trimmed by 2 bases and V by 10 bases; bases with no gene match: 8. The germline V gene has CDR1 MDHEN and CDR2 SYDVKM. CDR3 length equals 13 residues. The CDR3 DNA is TGTGCCACACAGAGGACAGGACCCTACGAGCAGTACTTC. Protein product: CATQRTGPYEQYF.

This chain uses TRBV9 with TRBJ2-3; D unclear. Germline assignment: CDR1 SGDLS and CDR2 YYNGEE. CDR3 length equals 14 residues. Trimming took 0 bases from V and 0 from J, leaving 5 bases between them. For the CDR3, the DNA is TGTGCCAGCAGCGTAGGCCCTAGCACAGATACGCAGTATTTT. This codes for CASSVGPSTDTQYF. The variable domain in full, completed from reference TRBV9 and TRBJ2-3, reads DSGVTQTPKHLITATGQRVTLRCSPRSGDLSVYWYQQSLDQGLQFLIQYYNGEERAKGNILERFSAQQFPDLHSELNLSSLELGDSALYFCASSVGPSTDTQYFGPGTRLTVL.

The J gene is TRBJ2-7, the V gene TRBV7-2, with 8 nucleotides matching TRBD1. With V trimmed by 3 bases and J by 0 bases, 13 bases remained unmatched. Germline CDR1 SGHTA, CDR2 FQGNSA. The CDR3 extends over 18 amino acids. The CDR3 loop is CASSFGARGQASSYEQYF. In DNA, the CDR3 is TGTGCCAGCAGCTTCGGGGCTCGGGGACAGGCGAGCTCCTACGAGCAGTACTTC.

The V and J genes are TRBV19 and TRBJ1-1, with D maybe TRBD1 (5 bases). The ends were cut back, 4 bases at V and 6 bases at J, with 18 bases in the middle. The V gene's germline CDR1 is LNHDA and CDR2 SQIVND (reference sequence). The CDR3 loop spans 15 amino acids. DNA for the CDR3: TGTGCCAGTAGTAATCGACAGAACCCTGGCGCTGAAGCTTTCTTT. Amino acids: CASSNRQNPGAEAFF.

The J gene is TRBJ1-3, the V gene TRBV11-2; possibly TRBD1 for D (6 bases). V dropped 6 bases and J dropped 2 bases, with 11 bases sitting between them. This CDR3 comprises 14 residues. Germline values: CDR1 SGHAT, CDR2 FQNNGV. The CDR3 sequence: CASRRGGTGNTIYF. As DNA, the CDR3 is TGTGCCAGCAGGCGAGGGGGGACTGGAAACACCATATATTTT.

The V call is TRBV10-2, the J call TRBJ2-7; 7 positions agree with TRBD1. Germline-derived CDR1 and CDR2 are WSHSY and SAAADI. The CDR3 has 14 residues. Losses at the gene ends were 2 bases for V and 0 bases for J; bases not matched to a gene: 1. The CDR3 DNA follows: TGCGCCAGCAGTGAGGGGACAGACTCCTACGAGCAGTACTTC. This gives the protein CASSEGTDSYEQYF.

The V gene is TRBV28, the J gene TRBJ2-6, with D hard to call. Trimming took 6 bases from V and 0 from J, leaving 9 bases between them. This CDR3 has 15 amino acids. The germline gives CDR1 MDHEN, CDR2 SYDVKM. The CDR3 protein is CASSLQLSGANVLTF. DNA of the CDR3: TGTGCCAGCAGCCTCCAGCTCTCTGGGGCCAACGTCCTGACTTTC.

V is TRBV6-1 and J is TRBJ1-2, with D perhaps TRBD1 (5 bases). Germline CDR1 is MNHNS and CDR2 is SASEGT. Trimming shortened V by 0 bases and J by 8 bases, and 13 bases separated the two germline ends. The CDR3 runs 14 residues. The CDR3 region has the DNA TGTGCCAGCAGTGAAGCGGGGCGTAAGCAGGGCTACACCTTC. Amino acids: CASSEAGRKQGYTF.

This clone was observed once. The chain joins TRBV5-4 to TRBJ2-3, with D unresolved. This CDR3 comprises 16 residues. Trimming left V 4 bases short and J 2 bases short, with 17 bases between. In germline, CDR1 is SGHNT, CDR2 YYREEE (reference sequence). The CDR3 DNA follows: TGTGCCAGCAGCCCGGTGCAGGAACCACCCACAGATACGCAGTATTTT. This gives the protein CASSPVQEPPTDTQYF.

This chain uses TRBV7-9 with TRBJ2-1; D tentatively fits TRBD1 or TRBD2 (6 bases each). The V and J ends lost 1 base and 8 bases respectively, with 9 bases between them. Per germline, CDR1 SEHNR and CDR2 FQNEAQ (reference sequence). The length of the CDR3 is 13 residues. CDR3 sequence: CASSLGRGHEQFF. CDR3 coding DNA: TGTGCCAGCAGCTTAGGTCGGGGGCATGAGCAGTTCTTC.

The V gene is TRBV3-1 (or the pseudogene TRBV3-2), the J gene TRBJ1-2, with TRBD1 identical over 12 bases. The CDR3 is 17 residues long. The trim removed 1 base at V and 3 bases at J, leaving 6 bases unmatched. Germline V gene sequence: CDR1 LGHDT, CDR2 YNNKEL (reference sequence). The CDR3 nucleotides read TGTGCCAGCAGCCAAGTGGCGGGACAGGGGGCCCACTATGGCTACACCTTC. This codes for CASSQVAGQGAHYGYTF.

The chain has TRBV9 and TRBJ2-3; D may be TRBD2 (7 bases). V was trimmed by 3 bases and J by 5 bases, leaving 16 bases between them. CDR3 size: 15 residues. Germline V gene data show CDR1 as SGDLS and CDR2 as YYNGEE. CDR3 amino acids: CASSGVGGARDTQYF. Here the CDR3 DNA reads TGTGCCAGCAGCGGGGTAGGGGGGGCCCGAGATACGCAGTATTTT.

For the CDR3, the DNA is TGTGCCAGTAGTATAGGTAGCAATGAGCAGTTCTTC. Translated, it gives CASSIGSNEQFF. The V call is TRBV19, the J call TRBJ2-1; D remains ambiguous. This CDR3 contains 12 residues. Trimming pared 1 base from V and 6 bases from J, leaving 4 bases between. The germline gives CDR1 LNHDA, CDR2 SQIVND (reference sequence).

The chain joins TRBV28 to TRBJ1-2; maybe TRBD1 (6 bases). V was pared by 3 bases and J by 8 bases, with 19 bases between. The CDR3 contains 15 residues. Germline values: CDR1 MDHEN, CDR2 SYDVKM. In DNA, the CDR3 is TGTGCCAGCAGTTTTATGGGGGGCGCGAGTTGGGGCTACACCTTC. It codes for CASSFMGGASWGYTF.

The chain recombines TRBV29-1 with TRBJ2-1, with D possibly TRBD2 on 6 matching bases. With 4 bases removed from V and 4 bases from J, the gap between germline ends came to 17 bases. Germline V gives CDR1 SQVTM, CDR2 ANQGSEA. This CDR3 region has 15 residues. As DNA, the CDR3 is TGCAGCGTTGGCCTGCAGCGGACTATATACAATGAGCAGTTCTTC. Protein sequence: CSVGLQRTIYNEQFF.

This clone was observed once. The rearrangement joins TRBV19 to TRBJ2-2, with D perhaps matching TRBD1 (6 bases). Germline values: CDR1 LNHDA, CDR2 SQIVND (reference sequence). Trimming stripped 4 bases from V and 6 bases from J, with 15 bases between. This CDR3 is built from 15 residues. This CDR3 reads CASSTSGRGSGELFF. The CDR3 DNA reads TGTGCCAGTAGTACCTCGGGCAGGGGCTCCGGGGAGCTGTTTTTT. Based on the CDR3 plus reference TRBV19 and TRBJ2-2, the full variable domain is DGGITQSPKYLFRKEGQNVTLSCEQNLNHDAMYWYRQDPGQGLRLIYYSQIVNDFQKGDIAEGYSVSREKKESFPLTVTSAQKNPTAFYLCASSTSGRGSGELFFGEGSRLTVL.